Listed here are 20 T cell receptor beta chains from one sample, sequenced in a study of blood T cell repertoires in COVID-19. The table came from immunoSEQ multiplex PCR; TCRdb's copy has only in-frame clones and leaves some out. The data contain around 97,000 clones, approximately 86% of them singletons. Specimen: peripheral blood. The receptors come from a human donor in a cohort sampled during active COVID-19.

CDR3 nucleotide sequence: TGTGCCAGCAGCCCACGGGGCGGGGGCTCCCACCGGGACAATGAGCAGTTCTTC. This translates into CASSPRGGGSHRDNEQFF. V is TRBV27 and J is TRBJ2-1, with D perhaps TRBD2 (7 bases). Per germline, CDR1 MNHEY and CDR2 SMNVEV (reference sequence). CDR3 size: 18 residues. V shed 6 bases and J shed 5 bases, with 26 bases lying between them.

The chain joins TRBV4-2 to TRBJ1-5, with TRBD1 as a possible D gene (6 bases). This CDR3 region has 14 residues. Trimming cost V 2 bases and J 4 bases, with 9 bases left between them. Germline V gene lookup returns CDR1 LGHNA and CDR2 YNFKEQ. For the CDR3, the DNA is TGTGCCAGCAGCCAAATACAGGGAAATCAGCCCCAGCATTTT. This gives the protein CASSQIQGNQPQHF.

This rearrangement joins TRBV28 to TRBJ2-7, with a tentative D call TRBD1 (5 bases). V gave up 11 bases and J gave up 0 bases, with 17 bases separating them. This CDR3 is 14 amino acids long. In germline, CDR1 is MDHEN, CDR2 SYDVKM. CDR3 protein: CAVERTHASYEQYF. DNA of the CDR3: TGTGCCGTCGAAAGGACACATGCCTCCTACGAGCAGTACTTC.

The DNA for the CDR3 is TGTGCCAGCAGTTATGGGCCGCTTGAAGCTTTCTTT. Its translation: CASSYGPLEAFF. The genes are TRBV5-5 and TRBJ1-1; no firm D call. Trimming shortened V by 5 bases and J by 7 bases, and 12 bases separated the two germline ends. The CDR3 runs 12 residues. Germline V lookup: CDR1 SGHKS, CDR2 YYEKEE (reference sequence).

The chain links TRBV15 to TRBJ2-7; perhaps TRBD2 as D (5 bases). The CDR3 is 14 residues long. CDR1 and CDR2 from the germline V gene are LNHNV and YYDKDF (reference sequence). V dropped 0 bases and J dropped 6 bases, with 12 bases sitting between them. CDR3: CATSRDSWRREQYF. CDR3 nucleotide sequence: TGTGCCACCAGCAGAGATTCGTGGAGGCGCGAGCAGTACTTC.

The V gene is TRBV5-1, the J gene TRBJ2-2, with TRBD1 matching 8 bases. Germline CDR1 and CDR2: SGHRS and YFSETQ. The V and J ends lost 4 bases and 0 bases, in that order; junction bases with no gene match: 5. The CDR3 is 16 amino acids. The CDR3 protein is CASSRGQGTNTGELFF. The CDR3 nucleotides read TGCGCCAGCAGCCGAGGACAGGGCACGAACACCGGGGAGCTGTTTTTT.

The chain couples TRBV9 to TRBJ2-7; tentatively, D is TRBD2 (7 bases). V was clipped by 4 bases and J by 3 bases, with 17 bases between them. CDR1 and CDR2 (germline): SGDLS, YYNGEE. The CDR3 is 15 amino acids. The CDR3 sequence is CASSPYLGGLYEQYF. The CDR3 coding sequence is TGTGCCAGCAGCCCCTATCTGGGGGGGCTCTACGAGCAGTACTTC.

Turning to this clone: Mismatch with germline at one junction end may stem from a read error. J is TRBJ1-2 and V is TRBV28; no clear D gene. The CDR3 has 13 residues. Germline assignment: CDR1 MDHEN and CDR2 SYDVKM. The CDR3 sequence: CASNLEPNYGYTF. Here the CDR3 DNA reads TGTGCCAGCAATTTAGAGCCTAACTATGGCTACACCTTC.

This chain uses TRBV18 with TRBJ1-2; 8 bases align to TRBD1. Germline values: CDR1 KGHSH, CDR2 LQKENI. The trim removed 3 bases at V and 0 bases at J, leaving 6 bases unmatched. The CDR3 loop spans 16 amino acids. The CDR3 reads CASSPSQGAPNYGYTF. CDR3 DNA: TGTGCCAGCTCACCTTCTCAGGGGGCGCCTAACTATGGCTACACCTTC.

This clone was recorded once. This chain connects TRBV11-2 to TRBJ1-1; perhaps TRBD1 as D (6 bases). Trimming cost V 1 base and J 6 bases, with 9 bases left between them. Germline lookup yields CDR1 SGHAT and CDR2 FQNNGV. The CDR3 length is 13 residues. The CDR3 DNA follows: TGTGCCAGCAGCTTAGGCAGGGGCGCTGAAGCTTTCTTT. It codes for CASSLGRGAEAFF. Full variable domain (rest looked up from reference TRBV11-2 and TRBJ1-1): EAGVAQSPRYKIIEKRQSVAFWCNPISGHATLYWYQQILGQGPKLLIQFQNNGVVDDSQLPKDRFSAERLKGVDSTLKIQPAKLEDSAVYLCASSLGRGAEAFFGQGTRLTVV.

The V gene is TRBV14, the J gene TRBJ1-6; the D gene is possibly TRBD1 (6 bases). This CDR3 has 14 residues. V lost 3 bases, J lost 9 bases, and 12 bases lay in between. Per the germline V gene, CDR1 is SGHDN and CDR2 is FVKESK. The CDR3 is CASSHLGGSSPLHF. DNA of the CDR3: TGTGCCAGCAGCCATCTAGGGGGTAGTTCACCCCTCCACTTT.

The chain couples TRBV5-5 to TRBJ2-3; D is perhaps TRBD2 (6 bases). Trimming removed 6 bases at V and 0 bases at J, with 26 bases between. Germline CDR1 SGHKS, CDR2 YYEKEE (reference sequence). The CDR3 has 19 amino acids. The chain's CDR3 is CASTTFRQAGPSSTDTQYF. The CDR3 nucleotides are TGTGCCAGCACTACCTTTCGTCAGGCGGGGCCTTCTAGCACAGATACGCAGTATTTT.

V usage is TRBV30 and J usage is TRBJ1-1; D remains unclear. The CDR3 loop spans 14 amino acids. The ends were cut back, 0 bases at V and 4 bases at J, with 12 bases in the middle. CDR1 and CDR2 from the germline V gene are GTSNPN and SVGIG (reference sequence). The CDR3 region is CAWSVEGTGTEAFF. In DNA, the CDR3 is TGTGCCTGGAGTGTAGAGGGAACGGGCACTGAAGCTTTCTTT.

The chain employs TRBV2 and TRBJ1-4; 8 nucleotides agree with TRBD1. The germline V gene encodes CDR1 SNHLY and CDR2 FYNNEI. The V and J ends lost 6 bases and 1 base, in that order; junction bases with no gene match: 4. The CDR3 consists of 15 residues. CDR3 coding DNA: TGTGCCAGCAGGGTTGACAGGGGAACTAATGAAAAACTGTTTTTT. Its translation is CASRVDRGTNEKLFF.

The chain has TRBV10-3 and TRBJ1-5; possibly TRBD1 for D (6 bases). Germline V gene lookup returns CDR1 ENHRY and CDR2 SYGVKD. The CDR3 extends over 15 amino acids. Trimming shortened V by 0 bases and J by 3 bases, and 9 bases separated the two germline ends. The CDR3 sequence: CAISESDSSNQPQHF. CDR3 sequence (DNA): TGTGCCATCAGTGAGTCGGACAGCTCCAATCAGCCCCAGCATTTT.

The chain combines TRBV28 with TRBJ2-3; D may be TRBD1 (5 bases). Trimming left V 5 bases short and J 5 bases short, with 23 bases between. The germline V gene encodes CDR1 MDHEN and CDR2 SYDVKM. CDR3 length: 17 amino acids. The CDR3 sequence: CASSHNPGRAVRDTQYF. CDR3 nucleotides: TGTGCCAGCAGTCACAACCCGGGCAGGGCCGTTCGAGATACGCAGTATTTT.

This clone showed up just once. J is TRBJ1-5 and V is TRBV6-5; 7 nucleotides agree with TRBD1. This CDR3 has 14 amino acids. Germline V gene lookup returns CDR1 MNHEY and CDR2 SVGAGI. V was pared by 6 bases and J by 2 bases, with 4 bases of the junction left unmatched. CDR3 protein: CASRQGIRNQPQHF. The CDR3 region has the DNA TGTGCCAGCAGACAGGGGATTCGCAATCAGCCCCAGCATTTT.

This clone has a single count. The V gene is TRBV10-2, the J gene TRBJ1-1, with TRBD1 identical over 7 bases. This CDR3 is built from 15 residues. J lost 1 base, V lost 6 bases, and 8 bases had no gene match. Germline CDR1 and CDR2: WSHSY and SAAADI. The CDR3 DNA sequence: TGCGCCAGCAGCGTTACAGGGGACCCGAACACTGAAGCTTTCTTT. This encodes CASSVTGDPNTEAFF.

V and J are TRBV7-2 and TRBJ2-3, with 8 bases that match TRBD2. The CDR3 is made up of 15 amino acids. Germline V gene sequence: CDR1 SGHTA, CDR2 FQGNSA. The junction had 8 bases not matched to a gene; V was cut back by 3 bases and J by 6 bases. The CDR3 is CASSLAGLAGDTQYF. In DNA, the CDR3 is TGTGCCAGCAGCTTGGCCGGACTAGCCGGGGATACGCAGTATTTT. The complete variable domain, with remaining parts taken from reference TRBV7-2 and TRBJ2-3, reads GAGVSQSPSNKVTEKGKDVELRCDPISGHTALYWYRQSLGQGLEFLIYFQGNSAPDKSGLPSDRFSAERTGGSVSTLTIQRTQQEDSAVYLCASSLAGLAGDTQYFGPGTRLTVL.

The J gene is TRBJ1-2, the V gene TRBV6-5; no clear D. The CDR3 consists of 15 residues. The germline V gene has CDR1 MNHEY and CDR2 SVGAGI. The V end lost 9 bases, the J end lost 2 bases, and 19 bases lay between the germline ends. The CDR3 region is CARKPRAGSNYGYTF. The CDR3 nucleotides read TGTGCCAGGAAACCTCGTGCAGGATCGAACTATGGCTACACCTTC.